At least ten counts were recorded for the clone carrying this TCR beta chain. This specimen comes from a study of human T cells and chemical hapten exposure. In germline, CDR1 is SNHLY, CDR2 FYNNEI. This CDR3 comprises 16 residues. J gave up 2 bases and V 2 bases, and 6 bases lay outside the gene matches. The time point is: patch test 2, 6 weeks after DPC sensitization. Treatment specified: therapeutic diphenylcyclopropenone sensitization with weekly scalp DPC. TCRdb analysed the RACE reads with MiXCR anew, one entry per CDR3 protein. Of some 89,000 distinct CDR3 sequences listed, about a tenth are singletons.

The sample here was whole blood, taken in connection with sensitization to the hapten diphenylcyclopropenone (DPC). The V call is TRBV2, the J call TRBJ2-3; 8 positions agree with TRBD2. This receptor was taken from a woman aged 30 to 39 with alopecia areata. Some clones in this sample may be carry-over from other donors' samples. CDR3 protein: CASSETAGGPTDTQYF. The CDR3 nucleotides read TGTGCCAGCAGTGAAACCGCGGGGGGACCCACAGATACGCAGTATTTT.